This record covers a single T cell receptor (beta chain). Its antigen is currently unknown. This record comes from a study of cytomegalovirus exposure and HLA in healthy donors. Findings of the study overall: Indistinguishable V segments such as TRBV6-2 and TRBV6-3 were excluded. Within a later analysis, the majority of CMV-associated TCR beta chains appeared HLA-restricted.

In germline, CDR1 is SGHTA, CDR2 FQGTGA. The CDR3 spans 13 residues. V was pared by 5 bases and J by 12 bases, with 7 bases of the junction left unmatched. 60 Vbeta and 13 Jbeta primers were used in PCR. Original processing methods: As a later analysis found, there were 70 million to 90 million unique TCR beta chains, of which 8.5 million to 13 million were shared. Profiling relied on immunoSEQ multiplex PCR, and the TCRdb table lists in-frame clones only, not all of them. That table furnishes V, J and clone size, whereas the DNA furnished D and trimming. Listed are around 50,000 clones; approximately 7% falls within the top ten. Although they were nominally healthy when sampled, donors likely had unrecorded immune exposures.

V is TRBV7-3 and J is TRBJ2-1; 10 nucleotides agree with TRBD2. The clonotype was recovered from a woman in her 40s in good health and CMV-seronegative. Sequencing input: PBMCs. The CDR3 bases are TGTGCCAGCAGCCCTGGACTAGCGGAGGGGCAGTTCTTC. Protein: CASSPGLAEGQFF.